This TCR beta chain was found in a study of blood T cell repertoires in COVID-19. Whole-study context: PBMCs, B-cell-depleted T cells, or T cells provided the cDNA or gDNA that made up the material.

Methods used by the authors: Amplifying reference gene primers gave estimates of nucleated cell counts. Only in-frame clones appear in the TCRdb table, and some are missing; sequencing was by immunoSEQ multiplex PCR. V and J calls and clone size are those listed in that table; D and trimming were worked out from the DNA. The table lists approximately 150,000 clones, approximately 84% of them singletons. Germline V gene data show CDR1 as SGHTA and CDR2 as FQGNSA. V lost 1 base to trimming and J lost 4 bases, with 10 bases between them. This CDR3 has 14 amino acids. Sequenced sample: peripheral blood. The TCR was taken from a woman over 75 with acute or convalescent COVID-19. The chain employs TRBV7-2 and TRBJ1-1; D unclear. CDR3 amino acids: CASSLDSGSTEAFF. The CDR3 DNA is TGTGCCAGCAGCTTAGATTCGGGGAGCACTGAAGCTTTCTTT. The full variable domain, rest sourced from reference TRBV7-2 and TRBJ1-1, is GAGVSQSPSNKVTEKGKDVELRCDPISGHTALYWYRQSLGQGLEFLIYFQGNSAPDKSGLPSDRFSAERTGGSVSTLTIQRTQQEDSAVYLCASSLDSGSTEAFFGQGTRLTVV.